This T cell receptor beta chain was found in a study of T cell responses to AZD1222 COVID-19 vaccine. TCRdb's copy holds only in-frame clones and misses some; the assay was immunoSEQ multiplex PCR. This table holds approximately 130,000 clones, about 89% found once. Trimming took 2 bases from V and 0 from J, leaving 10 bases between them. CDR1 MNHEY and CDR2 SMNVEV come from the germline V gene (reference sequence). This CDR3 region has 15 residues. The chain combines TRBV27 with TRBJ1-1; D is ambiguous. The receptor's source is an adult in good health. The specimen comprised peripheral blood, sampled on day 0 of MenACWY control vaccination. DNA for the CDR3: TGTGCCAGCAGTTTACTGCCAGAATTGAACACTGAAGCTTTCTTT. It translates to CASSLLPELNTEAFF.